This T cell receptor (beta chain) was sequenced for a study of beta chain features in type 1 diabetes. CD4+ cells of the naive, central memory, regulatory and stem cell-like memory types were sorted via CD45RO/CCR7/CD25/CD127/CD95/CD27. Of the isolated RNA, all was reverse transcribed, and so the sequenced material was expressed TCRB transcripts. Clones were sequenced by immunoSEQ multiplex PCR, and TCRdb holds only the in-frame ones, with some missing. The sample yields 350,000 or so clones, about 19% seen once. Germline V gives CDR1 MNHEY, CDR2 SVGAGI. The CDR3 covers 13 residues. V lost 8 bases and J lost 8; bases outside the gene matches: 4.

This TCR was sampled from a woman aged 18-29 years in good health. The sequenced sample consisted of naive CD4+ T cells from blood. V gene TRBV6-5 combines with J gene TRBJ2-1; 12 bases map to TRBD2. The CDR3 protein is CASGLAGGDEQFF. The CDR3 DNA reads TGTGCCAGCGGGCTAGCGGGGGGGGATGAGCAGTTCTTC.